This record covers a single TCR beta chain. Its antigen is currently unknown. One entry per CDR3 protein, called by TCRdb with MiXCR from the 5' RACE reads. The profile covers approximately 890,000 distinct CDR3 sequences, with roughly an eighth appearing a single time and around 1.5% taken by the ten largest. The data were obtained in a study of identical twins. General study results and limits: It was possible that invariant MAIT and iNKT cells partly confounded the zero-insertion analyses. An excess of low generation probability was shown by twin-shared out-of-frame alpha sequences.

J lost 0 bases, V lost 3 bases, and 5 bases had no gene match. CDR3 length: 16 amino acids. Germline lookup yields CDR1 SGHRS and CDR2 YFSETQ. These records were also assigned to another study, of yellow fever vaccine responses in identical twins.

V and J are TRBV5-1 and TRBJ2-2; TRBD1 matches 7 bases. The receptor comes from a woman younger than 30 in good health. Material: PBMCs. The CDR3: CASSSGQTANTGELFF. CDR3 sequence (DNA): TGCGCCAGCAGCTCGGGACAGACGGCGAACACCGGGGAGCTGTTTTTT.